The 30 T cell receptor beta chains listed next were all sequenced from one sample in a study of T cells in Graves' hyperthyroidism and ophthalmopathy (dated by TCRdb to between 2017 and 2020). Libraries were prepared through multiplex PCR. Reads for this sample came from an Illumina HiSeq 2000. Amplification of TCR beta CDR3 regions was carried out from RNA transcripts. The TCR CDR3 was subjected to a first round of RT-PCR using the HTBI primer set and the Qiagen OneStep RT-PCR kit. In-frame beta chains were kept once TCRdb had trimmed the public reads at Q25 with fastp and called clones with MiXCR. CDR3 protein duplicates are merged, each entry listing the most common genes and DNA. For this sample there are about 840,000 distinct CDR3 sequences; approximately 40% appear just once. About 9% of the sample comes from the top ten. Sequencing was carried out using blood. These receptors came from a man younger than 35 with Graves' hyperthyroidism.

This clonotype has at least ten counts. The chain links TRBV5-1 to TRBJ2-5, with 11 bases aligning to TRBD2. Germline CDR1 and CDR2: SGHRS and YFSETQ. This CDR3 comprises 14 residues. Trimming removed 1 base from V and 5 bases from J; junction bases left unmatched: 1. CDR3 in amino acids: CASSLTSGSETQYF. For the CDR3, the DNA is TGCGCCAGCAGCTTGACTAGCGGGAGTGAGACCCAGTACTTC. The full variable domain, rest sourced from reference TRBV5-1 and TRBJ2-5, is KAGVTQTPRYLIKTRGQQVTLSCSPISGHRSVSWYQQTPGQGLQFLFEYFSETQRNKGNFPGRFSGRQFSNSRSEMNVSTLELGDSALYLCASSLTSGSETQYFGPGTRLLVL.

This chain connects TRBV10-3 to TRBJ2-5; 8 nucleotides line up with TRBD1. The CDR3 runs 16 residues. V was pared by 6 bases and J by 0 bases, with 9 bases of the junction left unmatched. The germline V gene encodes CDR1 ENHRY and CDR2 SYGVKD. The CDR3 DNA sequence: TGTGCCATCAGGTCAGGACAGGGAACGTACCAAGAGACCCAGTACTTC. Its protein product is CAIRSGQGTYQETQYF.

This chain joins TRBV29-1 and TRBJ1-2, with TRBD1 matching 11 bases. Germline V gives CDR1 SQVTM, CDR2 ANQGSEA. The V gene end was trimmed by 5 bases and the J gene end by 12 bases; junction bases not matched to a gene: 5. The CDR3 has 11 residues. DNA for the CDR3: TGCAGCGTTAGGACAGGGGGCCCGAACACCTTC. Its protein product is CSVRTGGPNTF.

This clonotype was seen ten or more times. The V and J genes are TRBV10-3 and TRBJ1-3; no clear D. CDR1 ENHRY and CDR2 SYGVKD come from the germline V gene. V was clipped by 2 bases and J by 0 bases, with 5 bases between them. CDR3 length equals 14 residues. CDR3 residues: CAISETISGNTIYF. The CDR3 DNA sequence: TGTGCCATCAGTGAGACGATCTCTGGAAACACCATATATTTT.

A note on this clonotype: A much larger clone lies a single base off, so this may be a read error. The V call is TRBV2, the J call TRBJ1-5; D not certain. The CDR3 consists of 13 residues. Germline assignment: CDR1 SNHLY and CDR2 FYNNEI. The CDR3 here is CVSNPSYNQPQHF. CDR3 nucleotide sequence: TGTGTCAGCAACCCTTCTTACAATCAGCCCCAGCATTTT.

This clonotype was seen a handful of times. The CDR3 reads CASSLDPPDSGANVLTF. The CDR3 bases are TGTGCCAGCAGCTTGGACCCGCCGGACTCTGGGGCCAACGTCCTGACTTTC. The V and J genes are TRBV7-2 and TRBJ2-6; D not resolved. The CDR3 is 17 amino acids. From germline, CDR1 is SGHTA and CDR2 FQGNSA. Trimming removed 3 bases from V and 0 bases from J, with 12 bases in between.

As for this clonotype: Germline is not matched at one junction end, which may reflect a read error. The chain uses TRBV7-2 and TRBJ2-7, with 8 positions matching TRBD1. The CDR3 runs 15 residues. CDR1 is SGHTA, CDR2 FQGNSA, per germline. In nucleotides, the CDR3 is TGCGCCAGCAGCTCGGGACAGGTGGGGACCTACGAGCAGTACTTC. This codes for CASSSGQVGTYEQYF.

The chain joins TRBV7-3 to TRBJ2-5; 9 bases are a match to TRBD2. The germline gives CDR1 SGHTA, CDR2 FQGTGA. With V trimmed by 2 bases and J by 4 bases, 2 bases remained unmatched. This CDR3 contains 14 residues. The CDR3 nucleotides are TGTGCCAGCAGCTTAGTGGGACTAGCAGAGACCCAGTACTTC. It encodes CASSLVGLAETQYF.

The rearrangement joins TRBV2 to TRBJ2-5; TRBD1 agrees at 7 bases. TRBJ2-1 explains the end of the DNA better; the J call may be wrong. There are 11 residues in the CDR3. Germline-derived CDR1 and CDR2 are SNHLY and FYNNEI. The CDR3 here is CASRGGQEQFF. For the CDR3, the DNA is TGTGCCAGCAGAGGGGGACAGGAGCAGTTCTTC.

Only a few counts were recorded for this clonotype. The chain recombines TRBV7-2 with TRBJ1-2; D might be TRBD1 (6 bases). This CDR3 region has 15 residues. Trimming shortened V by 2 bases and J by 7 bases, and 17 bases separated the two germline ends. CDR1 and CDR2 from the germline V gene are SGHTA and FQGNSA. The CDR3 DNA reads as TGTGCCAGCAGCTTAAGGGGCCGGGACAAGTCTGGCTACACCTTC. It encodes CASSLRGRDKSGYTF.

This clonotype was found many times. The rearrangement uses TRBV7-9 and TRBJ1-3; TRBD1 aligns across 7 bases. CDR1 is SEHNR and CDR2 is FQNEAQ in the germline V gene (reference sequence). CDR3 length: 14 residues. V dropped 6 bases and J dropped 0; count of bases not matched to a gene: 2. CDR3 in amino acids: CASSGTVSGNTIYF. In DNA, the CDR3 is TGTGCCAGCAGTGGGACAGTCTCTGGAAACACCATATATTTT.

This clonotype has a count of ten or more. The rearrangement joins TRBV14 to TRBJ1-6, with D unclear. Trimming pared 4 bases from V and 9 bases from J, leaving 13 bases between. CDR3 length: 14 amino acids. Germline lookup yields CDR1 SGHDN and CDR2 FVKESK. CDR3 sequence: CASSRGGGGSPLHF. The CDR3 DNA sequence: TGTGCCAGCAGCCGTGGTGGAGGCGGTTCACCCCTCCACTTT. The full variable domain, in which reference TRBV14 and TRBJ1-6 provide the parts outside the CDR3, is EAGVTQFPSHSVIEKGQTVTLRCDPISGHDNLYWYRRVMGKEIKFLLHFVKESKQDESGMPNNRFLAERTGGTYSTLKVQPAELEDSGVYFCASSRGGGGSPLHFGNGTRLTVT.

This chain uses TRBV7-2 with TRBJ1-6; no reliable D call. V was trimmed by 1 base and J by 9 bases, leaving 19 bases between them. The germline V gene has CDR1 SGHTA and CDR2 FQGNSA. This CDR3 comprises 17 residues. As DNA, the CDR3 is TGTGCCAGCAGCTTAGGAGGTTCGAGGGCCCCACTTTCACCCCTCCACTTT. It translates to CASSLGGSRAPLSPLHF.

This sequence joins TRBV19 and TRBJ1-5; 8 positions agree with TRBD1. V gave up 3 bases and J gave up 6 bases; unmatched junction bases: 10. The CDR3 has 16 amino acids. The germline CDR1 and CDR2 sequences are LNHDA and SQIVND (reference sequence). The CDR3 sequence is CASSISGAGGTQPQHF. CDR3 bases: TGTGCCAGTAGTATTTCCGGGGCAGGGGGCACTCAGCCCCAGCATTTT.

The CDR3, as DNA: TGTGCCAGCACTGAGGCGGGAGCGGGCGAGCAGTACTTC. Translating gives CASTEAGAGEQYF. The V and J genes are TRBV2 and TRBJ2-7, with 7 bases that match TRBD2. The CDR3 runs to 13 residues. With V trimmed by 7 bases and J by 6 bases, 9 bases remained unmatched. CDR1 and CDR2 from the germline V gene are SNHLY and FYNNEI.

There are a few counts of this clonotype. The chain combines TRBV7-9 with TRBJ2-7; D gene unclear. Germline V lookup: CDR1 SEHNR, CDR2 FQNEAQ (reference sequence). V lost 2 bases and J lost 5, with 10 bases in between. The CDR3 is 13 amino acids. This CDR3 is CASSLISGHEQYF. DNA of the CDR3: TGTGCCAGCAGCTTAATTTCCGGGCACGAGCAGTACTTC.

The chain recombines TRBV29-1 with TRBJ2-2, with 11 bases fitting TRBD1. CDR1 SQVTM and CDR2 ANQGSEA come from the germline V gene. This CDR3 comprises 13 residues. The CDR3 region is CRLGQGASGELFF. The CDR3 coding sequence is TGCAGATTAGGACAGGGGGCAAGCGGGGAGCTGTTTTTT.

The CDR3 bases are TGTGCCAGCAGTTACTCGAGTACTAGCGGCCGCTACGAGCAGTACTTC. This sequence encodes CASSYSSTSGRYEQYF. The chain is built from TRBV6-5 and TRBJ2-7; 8 positions match TRBD2. Trimming at V came to 0 bases and at J to 3 bases, leaving 7 bases not matched to a gene. Germline V lookup: CDR1 MNHEY, CDR2 SVGAGI. This CDR3 contains 16 residues.

The rearrangement uses TRBV6-5 and TRBJ2-5; weak D call: TRBD1 (5 bases). Trimming took off 9 bases at V and 9 bases at J, with 14 bases between the two ends. In germline, CDR1 is MNHEY, CDR2 SVGAGI. This CDR3 has 11 residues. CDR3 region: CARSQGGAQYF. Here the CDR3 DNA reads TGTGCCAGAAGTCAGGGTGGAGCCCAGTACTTC.

Notes on this clonotype: A much larger clone lies one base from this, so it may be a read error. The rearrangement links TRBV20-1 to TRBJ1-6; 8 bases line up with TRBD1. The length of the CDR3 is 15 residues. Germline values: CDR1 DFQATT, CDR2 SNEGSKA (reference sequence). Trimming at V came to 7 bases and at J to 8 bases, leaving 13 bases not matched to a gene. DNA of the CDR3: TGCAGTGTTGGGACAGGTGGATGGGGTGATTCACCCCTCCACTTT. This codes for CSVGTGGWGDSPLHF.

J is TRBJ1-1 and V is TRBV9, with D perhaps matching TRBD1 (6 bases). The CDR3 totals 17 residues. Trimming shortened V by 4 bases and J by 0 bases, and 19 bases separated the two germline ends. The germline V gene encodes CDR1 SGDLS and CDR2 YYNGEE. CDR3 sequence: CASSQVPGQHLNTEAFF. CDR3 nucleotide sequence: TGTGCCAGCAGCCAAGTCCCGGGACAACACTTGAACACTGAAGCTTTCTTT.

The chain recombines TRBV29-1 with TRBJ1-5; 9 nucleotides line up with TRBD1. The CDR3 contains 14 residues. Germline CDR1 reads SQVTM; CDR2 reads ANQGSEA. Germline trimming cut 8 bases from V and 4 bases from J; bases unmatched to any gene: 9. CDR3 sequence (DNA): TGCAGCATACAGGGGGCTCAGGGGAATCAGCCCCAGCATTTT. Translating gives CSIQGAQGNQPQHF.

This clonotype was observed at least ten times. The rearrangement links TRBV10-3 to TRBJ2-7; 8 bases are a match to TRBD2. J was trimmed by 5 bases and V by 5 bases; bases with no gene match: 5. The CDR3 has 13 residues. Looked up from germline, CDR1 is ENHRY and CDR2 is SYGVKD. The CDR3 DNA reads TGTGCCATCAGTAGCGGGAGTGTTGACGAGCAGTACTTC. It encodes CAISSGSVDEQYF.

About this clonotype: A junction end diverges from the germline sequence, so it may reflect a read error. V is TRBV2 and J is TRBJ1-4; no firm D call. There are 12 residues in the CDR3. Looked up from germline, CDR1 is SNHLY and CDR2 is FYNNEI. The CDR3 bases are TGTGCCAGCAGTGACCCCTCCGACCTTGGCATTTTT. Translated, it gives CASSDPSDLGIF. Supplemented by reference TRBV2 and TRBJ1-4, the full variable domain reads EPEVTQTPSHQVTQMGQEVILRCVPISNHLYFYWYRQILGQKVEFLVSFYNNEISEKSEIFDDQFSVERPDGSNFTLKIRSTKLEDSAMYFCASSDPSDLGIFGSGTQLSVL.

This clonotype was observed at least ten times. This chain uses TRBV7-9 with TRBJ2-6; D remains unclear. Germline values: CDR1 SEHNR, CDR2 FQNEAQ (reference sequence). The CDR3 has 16 amino acids. The ends were cut back, 5 bases at V and 0 bases at J, with 11 bases in the middle. The CDR3 coding sequence is TGTGCCAGCAGCCTACATCAGTTCTCTGGGGCCAACGTCCTGACTTTC. Translated, it gives CASSLHQFSGANVLTF.

The sample holds a few counts of this clonotype. This rearrangement joins TRBV6-5 to TRBJ1-5; D is undetermined. The CDR3 extends over 15 amino acids. Between the trimmed V and J ends, which lost 5 bases and 2 bases, there was a span of 13 bases. Germline V gives CDR1 MNHEY, CDR2 SVGAGI. The CDR3 DNA reads as TGTGCCAGCAGTGAACCCTGGGCGGGCAATCAGCCCCAGCATTTT. It translates to CASSEPWAGNQPQHF.

Note on this clonotype: The junction does not match germline at one end; this may be a read error. The V and J genes are TRBV9 and TRBJ2-7; 8 nucleotides agree with TRBD1. CDR3 length: 14 residues. Looked up from germline, CDR1 is SGDLS and CDR2 is YYNGEE. The chain's CDR3 is CAGSVGQGAGEQYF. CDR3 nucleotides: TGTGCCGGCAGCGTCGGCCAGGGGGCAGGCGAGCAGTACTTC.

As concerns this clonotype: A read error is possible here, since a much larger clone lies one base away. The gene calls are TRBV7-2 and TRBJ2-7; TRBD1 or TRBD2 may be the D gene (6 bases each). Looked up from germline, CDR1 is SGHTA and CDR2 is FQGNSA. This CDR3 region has 15 residues. V was trimmed by 2 bases and J by 2 bases, leaving 13 bases between them. The CDR3 loop is CASSLWTEGAYEQYF. As DNA, the CDR3 is TGTGCCAGCAGCTTATGGACGGAGGGGGCCTACGAGCAGTACTTC.

A note on this clonotype: No conserved phenylalanine or tryptophan is present at the end of the CDR3, so a read error is the likely explanation. The DNA is omitted, as the CDR3 cannot be located on it reliably, and the CDR3 follows TCRdb's listing. The rearrangement joins TRBV2 to TRBJ1-6. The germline CDR1 and CDR2 sequences are SNHLY and FYNNEI. Both ends counted, the CDR3 spans 10 residues. CDR3 amino acids: CASSEQLGHT.

This chain links TRBV11-3 with TRBJ2-7; 7 nucleotides match TRBD1. V gave up 5 bases and J gave up 7 bases; unmatched junction bases: 14. The CDR3 sequence is 15 residues long. Looked up from germline, CDR1 is SGHNT and CDR2 is YENEEA. CDR3 residues: CASSRDLTGAGEQYF. The CDR3 DNA sequence: TGTGCCAGCAGCCGAGACTTAACAGGGGCTGGGGAGCAGTACTTC. Supplemented by reference TRBV11-3 and TRBJ2-7, the full variable domain reads EAGVVQSPRYKIIEKKQPVAFWCNPISGHNTLYWYLQNLGQGPELLIRYENEEAVDDSQLPKDRFSAERLKGVDSTLKIQPAELGDSAVYLCASSRDLTGAGEQYFGPGTRLTVT.